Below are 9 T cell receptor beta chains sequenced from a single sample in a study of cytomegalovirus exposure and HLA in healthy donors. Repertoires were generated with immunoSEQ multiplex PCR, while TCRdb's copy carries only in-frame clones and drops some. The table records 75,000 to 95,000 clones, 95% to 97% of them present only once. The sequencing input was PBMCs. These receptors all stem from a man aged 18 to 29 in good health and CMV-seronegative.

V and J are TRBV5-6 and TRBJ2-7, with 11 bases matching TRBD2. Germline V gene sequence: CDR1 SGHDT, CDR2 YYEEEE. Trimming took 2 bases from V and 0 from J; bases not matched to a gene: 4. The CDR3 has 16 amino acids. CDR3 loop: CASSLYSGRGSYEQYF. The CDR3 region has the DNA TGTGCCAGCAGCTTATATAGCGGGAGGGGCTCCTACGAGCAGTACTTC. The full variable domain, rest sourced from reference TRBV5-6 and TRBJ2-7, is DAGVTQSPTHLIKTRGQQVTLRCSPKSGHDTVSWYQQALGQGPQFIFQYYEEEERQRGNFPDRFSGHQFPNYSSELNVNALLLGDSALYLCASSLYSGRGSYEQYFGPGTRLTVT.

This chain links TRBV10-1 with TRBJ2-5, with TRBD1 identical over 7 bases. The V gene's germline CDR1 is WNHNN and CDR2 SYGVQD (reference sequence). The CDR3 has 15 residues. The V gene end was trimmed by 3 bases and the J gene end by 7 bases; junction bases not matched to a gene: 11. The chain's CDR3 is CASSEDRVGLVTQYF. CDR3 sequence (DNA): TGCGCCAGCAGTGAAGACAGGGTAGGGTTGGTGACCCAGTACTTC.

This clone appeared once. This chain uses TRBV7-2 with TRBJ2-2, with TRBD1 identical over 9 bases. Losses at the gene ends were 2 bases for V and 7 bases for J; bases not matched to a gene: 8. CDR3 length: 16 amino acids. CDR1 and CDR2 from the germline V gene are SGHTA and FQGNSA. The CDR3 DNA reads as TGTGCCAGCAGCTTACACGGGACAGGGAAGGGCGGGGAGCTGTTTTTT. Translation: CASSLHGTGKGGELFF.

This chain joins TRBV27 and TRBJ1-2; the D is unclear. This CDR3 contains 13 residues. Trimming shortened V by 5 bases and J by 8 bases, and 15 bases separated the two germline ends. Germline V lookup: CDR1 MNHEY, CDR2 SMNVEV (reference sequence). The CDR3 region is CASSRGGVGGYTF. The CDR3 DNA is TGTGCCAGCAGTCGAGGCGGGGTTGGAGGCTACACCTTC.

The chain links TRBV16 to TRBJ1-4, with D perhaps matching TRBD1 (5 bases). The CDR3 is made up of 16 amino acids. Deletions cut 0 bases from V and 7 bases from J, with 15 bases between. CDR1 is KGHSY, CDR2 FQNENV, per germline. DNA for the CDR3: TGTGCCAGCAGCCAATCGAGGTCCAGGGTTGGTGAAAAACTGTTTTTT. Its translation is CASSQSRSRVGEKLFF.

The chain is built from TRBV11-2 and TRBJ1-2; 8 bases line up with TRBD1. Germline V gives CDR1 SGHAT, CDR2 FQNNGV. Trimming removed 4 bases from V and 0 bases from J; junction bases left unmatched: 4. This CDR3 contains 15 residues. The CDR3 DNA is TGTGCCAGCAGCTCCGACAGGGGAGCTAACTATGGCTACACCTTC. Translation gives CASSSDRGANYGYTF. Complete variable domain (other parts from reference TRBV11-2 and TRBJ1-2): EAGVAQSPRYKIIEKRQSVAFWCNPISGHATLYWYQQILGQGPKLLIQFQNNGVVDDSQLPKDRFSAERLKGVDSTLKIQPAKLEDSAVYLCASSSDRGANYGYTFGSGTRLTVV.

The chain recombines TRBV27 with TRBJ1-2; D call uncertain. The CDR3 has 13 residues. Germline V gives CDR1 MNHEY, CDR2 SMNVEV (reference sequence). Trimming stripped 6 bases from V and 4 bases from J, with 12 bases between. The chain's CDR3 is CASRLAVGYGYTF. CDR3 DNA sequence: TGTGCCAGCAGACTGGCGGTTGGCTATGGCTACACCTTC.

CDR3 DNA sequence: TGTGCCAGCAGCAGGTCGCGACAGGGAGGACTTGAAAAACTGTTTTTT. Its translation: CASSRSRQGGLEKLFF. J is TRBJ1-4 and V is TRBV5-6; TRBD1 agrees at 7 bases. The germline CDR1 and CDR2 sequences are SGHDT and YYEEEE. The CDR3 loop spans 16 amino acids. Trimming at V came to 4 bases and at J to 7 bases, leaving 13 bases not matched to a gene.

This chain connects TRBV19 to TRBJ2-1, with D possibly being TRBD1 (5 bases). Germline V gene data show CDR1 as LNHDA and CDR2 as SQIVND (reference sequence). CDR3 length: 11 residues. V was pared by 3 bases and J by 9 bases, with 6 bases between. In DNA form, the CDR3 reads TGTGCCAGTAGTATGGGGCTTGAGCAGTTCTTC. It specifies CASSMGLEQFF.